The next 9 T cell receptor beta chains were all read from a single sample in a study of blood T cells in healthy people across ages. For the second PCR, which ran for 7 to 11 cycles, a sample-barcoded 5' primer and a J-beta primer mix were used. TCRdb independently ran MiXCR on the 5' RACE reads; one entry per CDR3 protein. This sample has hundreds of thousands of distinct CDR3 sequences, with around 45% found just once. Material for sequencing was blood. These receptors were collected from a woman aged 55 to 70 in good health.

This chain connects TRBV20-1 to TRBJ2-5; either TRBD1 or TRBD2 may fit D (5 bases each). The CDR3 loop spans 15 amino acids. Trimming pared 2 bases from V and 2 bases from J, leaving 15 bases between. Germline V gene data show CDR1 as DFQATT and CDR2 as SNEGSKA (reference sequence). In DNA form, the CDR3 reads TGCAGTGCTAGAACCCTGAGAGGGGTTCAAGAGACCCAGTACTTC. Translated, it gives CSARTLRGVQETQYF.

The CDR3 DNA reads as TGCGCCAGCAGCCCCGGGGACACCTTCCAAGAGACCCAGTACTTC. Its translation: CASSPGDTFQETQYF. V and J are TRBV5-1 and TRBJ2-4; tentative D call: TRBD1 (6 bases). The J call is uncertain, as TRBJ2-5 better fits the DNA end. Germline V gene lookup returns CDR1 SGHRS and CDR2 YFSETQ. The CDR3 is 15 residues long.

The rearrangement uses TRBV5-6 and TRBJ2-1, with D perhaps matching TRBD1 or TRBD2 (6 bases each). The length of the CDR3 is 16 residues. Germline CDR1 SGHDT, CDR2 YYEEEE. V shed 0 bases and J shed 0 bases, with 10 bases lying between them. CDR3 sequence: CASSLEGGISYNEQFF. The CDR3 DNA reads TGTGCCAGCAGCTTGGAGGGGGGAATCTCCTACAATGAGCAGTTCTTC. The full variable domain, with the rest looked up from reference TRBV5-6 and TRBJ2-1, is DAGVTQSPTHLIKTRGQQVTLRCSPKSGHDTVSWYQQALGQGPQFIFQYYEEEERQRGNFPDRFSGHQFPNYSSELNVNALLLGDSALYLCASSLEGGISYNEQFFGPGTRLTVL.

The rearrangement uses TRBV5-8 and TRBJ1-6; no firm D call. The CDR3 has 15 amino acids. The V end was cut by 4 bases, the J end by 3 bases, with 11 bases between. Germline V gene lookup returns CDR1 SGHTS and CDR2 YDEGEE. CDR3 nucleotide sequence: TGTGCCAGCAGCCCGAATTACCTCTATAATTCACCCCTCCACTTT. Protein sequence: CASSPNYLYNSPLHF.

The chain combines TRBV7-3 with TRBJ2-3, with TRBD2 as a possible D gene (6 bases). The germline CDR1 and CDR2 sequences are SGHTA and FQGTGA. This CDR3 is built from 15 residues. V was clipped by 5 bases and J by 2 bases, with 14 bases between them. CDR3 protein: CASSPMGGPTDTQYF. The CDR3 DNA is TGTGCCAGCAGCCCCATGGGAGGACCCACAGATACGCAGTATTTT. Supplemented by reference TRBV7-3 and TRBJ2-3, the full variable domain reads GAGVSQTPSNKVTEKGKYVELRCDPISGHTALYWYRQSLGQGPEFLIYFQGTGAADDSGLPNDRFFAVRPEGSVSTLKIQRTERGDSAVYLCASSPMGGPTDTQYFGPGTRLTVL.

This rearrangement joins TRBV5-1 to TRBJ2-1; D not certain. Germline lookup yields CDR1 SGHRS and CDR2 YFSETQ. The CDR3 runs 14 residues. Trimming stripped 2 bases from V and 5 bases from J, with 11 bases between. The CDR3: CASSLSNSDNEQFF. The CDR3 DNA sequence: TGCGCCAGCAGCTTAAGCAACAGTGACAATGAGCAGTTCTTC.

The chain uses TRBV27 and TRBJ1-2; D is ambiguous. The V gene's germline CDR1 is MNHEY and CDR2 SMNVEV (reference sequence). Trimming took off 6 bases at V and 6 bases at J, with 17 bases between the two ends. The CDR3 contains 14 residues. The chain's CDR3 is CASSRNPAFDGYTF. The CDR3 bases are TGTGCCAGCAGCCGTAATCCAGCTTTCGATGGCTACACCTTC.

The count of this clonotype is one. The chain couples TRBV19 to TRBJ2-7, with D perhaps TRBD1 (5 bases). Germline V lookup: CDR1 LNHDA, CDR2 SQIVND (reference sequence). Trimming stripped 1 base from V and 3 bases from J, with 7 bases between. This CDR3 spans 13 amino acids. The DNA for the CDR3 is TGTGCCAGTAGTATAGGACAGAACTACGAGCAGTACTTC. Protein product: CASSIGQNYEQYF.

The rearrangement links TRBV25-1 to TRBJ2-1, with 14 bases that match TRBD2. The CDR3 loop spans 16 amino acids. V shed 5 bases and J 6 bases; nucleotides not matched to a gene: 6. Per germline, CDR1 MGHDK and CDR2 SYGVNS. The CDR3 loop reads CASSQTSGRDRNEQFF. CDR3 sequence (DNA): TGTGCCAGCAGTCAGACTAGCGGGAGGGATCGCAATGAGCAGTTCTTC. Together with reference TRBV25-1 and TRBJ2-1, the CDR3 gives the full variable domain: EADIYQTPRYLVIGTGKKITLECSQTMGHDKMYWYQQDPGMELHLIHYSYGVNSTEKGDLSSESTVSRIRTEHFPLTLESARPSHTSQYLCASSQTSGRDRNEQFFGPGTRLTVL.